The 7 T cell receptor beta chains below come from one sample, sequenced in a study of blood T cell repertoires in COVID-19. Measured with immunoSEQ multiplex PCR; TCRdb has only the in-frame clones, and not every one. The sample consists of about 140,000 clones, approximately 81% of them appearing once. Sequenced: peripheral blood. The receptors here all came from a human donor in a cohort sampled during active COVID-19.

V usage is TRBV4-3 and J usage is TRBJ1-6; 9 bases agree with TRBD1. Germline-derived CDR1 and CDR2 are LGHNA and YSLEER. The CDR3 is 16 residues long. With V trimmed by 0 bases and J by 6 bases, 3 bases remained unmatched. The CDR3: CASSQDGTGSNSPLHF. The DNA of the CDR3 is TGCGCCAGCAGCCAAGATGGGACAGGGTCTAATTCACCCCTCCACTTT.

The rearrangement uses TRBV28 and TRBJ2-1; D is uncertain. The germline gives CDR1 MDHEN, CDR2 SYDVKM. Deletions cut 2 bases from V and 9 bases from J, with 17 bases between. The CDR3 length is 15 residues. The CDR3 loop reads CASSLTGSPGGEQFF. The DNA for the CDR3 is TGTGCCAGCAGTTTAACCGGGTCACCCGGCGGTGAGCAGTTCTTC.

This rearrangement joins TRBV6-5 to TRBJ2-3, with a possible D match to TRBD2 (6 bases). Trimming shortened V by 5 bases and J by 1 base, and 13 bases separated the two germline ends. The length of the CDR3 is 15 residues. Germline V gene data show CDR1 as MNHEY and CDR2 as SVGAGI. CDR3 in DNA: TGTGCCAGCAGTCCCCGTTGGGAGGGCACAGATACGCAGTATTTT. This translates into CASSPRWEGTDTQYF.

The chain uses TRBV3-1 (or the pseudogene TRBV3-2) and TRBJ1-5, with a tentative D call TRBD1 (6 bases). Germline V lookup: CDR1 LGHDT, CDR2 YNNKEL (reference sequence). Trimming left V 3 bases short and J 6 bases short, with 12 bases between. The CDR3 has 14 amino acids. CDR3 amino acids: CASSHTGLGQPQHF. CDR3 DNA sequence: TGTGCCAGCAGCCACACAGGGTTAGGTCAGCCCCAGCATTTT.

This clone was seen once. The chain recombines TRBV6-5 with TRBJ2-1, with D perhaps TRBD2 (5 bases). Germline CDR1 reads MNHEY; CDR2 reads SVGAGI. This CDR3 contains 16 residues. With 2 bases removed from V and 2 bases from J, the gap between germline ends came to 13 bases. CDR3 protein: CASSYQTREPYNEQFF. The CDR3 DNA is TGTGCCAGCAGTTACCAAACTAGAGAGCCCTACAATGAGCAGTTCTTC.

V usage is TRBV3-1 (or the pseudogene TRBV3-2) and J usage is TRBJ1-2, with D maybe TRBD1 (5 bases). Trimming left V 5 bases short and J 4 bases short, with 14 bases between. The length of the CDR3 is 14 residues. From germline, CDR1 is LGHDT and CDR2 YNNKEL (reference sequence). For the CDR3, the DNA is TGTGCCAGCAGCAGCATCCGGGGGGGCTATGGCTACACCTTC. This translates into CASSSIRGGYGYTF.

V and J are TRBV7-9 and TRBJ1-5; the match to TRBD1 covers 7 bases. V lost 5 bases and J lost 6; bases outside the gene matches: 10. CDR1 SEHNR and CDR2 FQNEAQ come from the germline V gene (reference sequence). This CDR3 contains 15 residues. The CDR3 DNA is TGTGCCAGCAGCGGAGACAGGGCGGGTGTTCAGCCCCAGCATTTT. Its translation: CASSGDRAGVQPQHF.